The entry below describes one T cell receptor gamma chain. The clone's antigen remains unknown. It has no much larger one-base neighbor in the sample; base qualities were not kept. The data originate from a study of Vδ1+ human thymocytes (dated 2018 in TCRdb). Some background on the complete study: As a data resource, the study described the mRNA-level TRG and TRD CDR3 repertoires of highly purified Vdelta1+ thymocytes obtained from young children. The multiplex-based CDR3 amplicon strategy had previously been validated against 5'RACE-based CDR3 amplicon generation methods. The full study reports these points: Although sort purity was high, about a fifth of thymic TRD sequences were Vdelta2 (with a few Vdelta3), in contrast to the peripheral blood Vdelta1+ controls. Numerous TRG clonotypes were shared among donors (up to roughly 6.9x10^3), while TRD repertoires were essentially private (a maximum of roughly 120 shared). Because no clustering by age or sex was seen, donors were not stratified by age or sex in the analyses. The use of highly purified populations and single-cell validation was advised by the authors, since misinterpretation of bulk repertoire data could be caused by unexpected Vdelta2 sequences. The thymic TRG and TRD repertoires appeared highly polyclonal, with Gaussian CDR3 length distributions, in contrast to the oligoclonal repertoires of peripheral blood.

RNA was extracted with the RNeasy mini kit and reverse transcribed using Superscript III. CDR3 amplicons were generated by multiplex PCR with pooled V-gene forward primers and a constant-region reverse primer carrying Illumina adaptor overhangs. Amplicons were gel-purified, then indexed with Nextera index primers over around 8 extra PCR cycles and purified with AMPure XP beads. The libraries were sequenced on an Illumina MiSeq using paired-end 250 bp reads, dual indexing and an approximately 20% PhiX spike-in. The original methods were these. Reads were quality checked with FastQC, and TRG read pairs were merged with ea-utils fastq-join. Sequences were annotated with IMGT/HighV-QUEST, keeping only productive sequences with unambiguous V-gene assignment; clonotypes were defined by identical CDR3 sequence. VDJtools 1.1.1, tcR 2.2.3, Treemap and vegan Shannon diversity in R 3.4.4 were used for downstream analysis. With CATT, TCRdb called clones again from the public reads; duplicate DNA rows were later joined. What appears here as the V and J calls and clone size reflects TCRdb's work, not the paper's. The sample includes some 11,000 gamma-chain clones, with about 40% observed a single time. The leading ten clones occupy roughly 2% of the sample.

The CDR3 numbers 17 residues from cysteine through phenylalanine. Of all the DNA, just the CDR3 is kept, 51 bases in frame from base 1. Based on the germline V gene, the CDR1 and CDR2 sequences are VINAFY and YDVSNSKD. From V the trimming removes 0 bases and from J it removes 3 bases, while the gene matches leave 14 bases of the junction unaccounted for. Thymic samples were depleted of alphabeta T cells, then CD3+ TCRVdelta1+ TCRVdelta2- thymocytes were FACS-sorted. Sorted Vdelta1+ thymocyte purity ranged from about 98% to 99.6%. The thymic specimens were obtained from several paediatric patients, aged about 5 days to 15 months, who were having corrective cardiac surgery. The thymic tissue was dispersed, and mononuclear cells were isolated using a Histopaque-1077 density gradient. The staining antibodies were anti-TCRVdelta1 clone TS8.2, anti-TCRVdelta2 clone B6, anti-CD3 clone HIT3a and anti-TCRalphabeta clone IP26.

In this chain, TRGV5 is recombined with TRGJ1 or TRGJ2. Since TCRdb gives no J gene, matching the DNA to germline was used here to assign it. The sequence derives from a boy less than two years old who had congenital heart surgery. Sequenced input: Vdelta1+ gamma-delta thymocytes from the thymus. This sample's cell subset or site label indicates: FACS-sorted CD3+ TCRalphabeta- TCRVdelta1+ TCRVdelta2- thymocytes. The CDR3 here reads CATWDRPGEPTYYKKLF. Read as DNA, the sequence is TGTGCCACCTGGGACAGGCCCGGAGAACCGACTTATTATAAGAAACTCTTT.